This is a list of T cell receptor beta chains from one sample in a study of T cell responses to AZD1222 COVID-19 vaccine. Clones were read by immunoSEQ multiplex PCR, and TCRdb kept only the in-frame ones, dropping some. The sample includes about 180,000 clones, roughly 94% of them seen just once. Source: peripheral blood, taken 28 days after the second AZD1222 dose. The source is an adult who received the AZD1222 COVID-19 vaccine. Each CDR3 is given with its conserved first and last residue. The order of the fields is D gene, clone size, V gene, J gene, CDR3 protein. A D gene is named only where the DNA matches it firmly. Clone size is given for some rows only: seen once, a few or many times, or a class if the clone is expanded.

-	-	TRBV5-1	TRBJ1-6	CASSLRGSSYNSPLHF
TRBD2	-	TRBV9	TRBJ2-7	CASSVDLAGGDEQYF
TRBD1	-	TRBV5-1	TRBJ2-3	CASSTDRADTQYF
TRBD2	-	TRBV18	TRBJ2-1	CASSPLAGGHSYNEQFF
TRBD2	-	TRBV9	TRBJ2-7	CASSPLAGGPGYEQYF
-	-	TRBV10-3	TRBJ1-5	CAISGDPYQPQHF
-	-	TRBV6-1	TRBJ1-1	CASSSDRAMNTEAFF
-	-	TRBV6-2/TRBV6-3	TRBJ2-2	CASSSPHRASSTGELFF
-	once	TRBV7-2	TRBJ2-1	CASSLGFHEQFF
TRBD2	-	TRBV5-1	TRBJ2-7	CASSEGLAGSYEQYF
-	-	TRBV5-4	TRBJ1-2	CASSLGAATTNYGYTF
-	-	TRBV7-9	TRBJ1-2	CASSPPLKLYYGYTF
-	once	TRBV19	TRBJ2-7	CASIDKLGRVYEQYF
-	-	TRBV11-2	TRBJ1-2	CASSPLTRYGYTF
-	-	TRBV6-5	TRBJ1-2	CASRRQVLGGYTF
TRBD1	-	TRBV5-1	TRBJ1-1	CASSLEGQGYTEAFF
TRBD2	-	TRBV13	TRBJ2-1	CASSPTSGGASEQFF
TRBD1	once	TRBV2	TRBJ1-4	CASRVAGGLKLFF